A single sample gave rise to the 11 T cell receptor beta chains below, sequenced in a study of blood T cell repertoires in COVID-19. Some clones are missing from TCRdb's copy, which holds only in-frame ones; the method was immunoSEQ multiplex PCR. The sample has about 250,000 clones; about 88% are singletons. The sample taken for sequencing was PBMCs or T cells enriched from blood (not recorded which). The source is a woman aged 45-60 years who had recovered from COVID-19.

This CDR3 reads CASSKLVQRDGEQYF. The DNA of the CDR3 is TGTGCCAGCAGCAAACTCGTACAGCGGGATGGCGAGCAGTACTTC. The V gene is TRBV5-4, the J gene TRBJ2-7, with 7 bases matching TRBD2. With 4 bases clipped from V and 6 bases from J, the junction kept 13 bases outside the gene matches. The CDR3 covers 15 residues. CDR1 and CDR2 from the germline V gene are SGHNT and YYREEE (reference sequence).

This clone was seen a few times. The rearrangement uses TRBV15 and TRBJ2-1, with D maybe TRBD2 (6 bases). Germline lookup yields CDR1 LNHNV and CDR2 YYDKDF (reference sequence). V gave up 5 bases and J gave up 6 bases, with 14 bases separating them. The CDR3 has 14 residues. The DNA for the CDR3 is TGTGCCACCAGCGGGAGGACGGGCGGCAATGAGCAGTTCTTC. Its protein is CATSGRTGGNEQFF.

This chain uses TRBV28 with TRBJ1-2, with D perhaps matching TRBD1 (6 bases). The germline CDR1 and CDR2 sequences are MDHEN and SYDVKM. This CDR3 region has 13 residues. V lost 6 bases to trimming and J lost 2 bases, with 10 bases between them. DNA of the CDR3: TGTGCCAGCAGAATCACAGGGAACTATGGCTACACCTTC. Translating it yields CASRITGNYGYTF.

The CDR3 coding sequence is TGTGCCAGCAGCTTCGGGGGTTCGGACACCGGGGAGCTGTTTTTT. Translation gives CASSFGGSDTGELFF. The chain has TRBV11-3 and TRBJ2-2; weak D call: TRBD2 (6 bases). V lost 3 bases and J lost 3, with 11 bases in between. The germline V gene encodes CDR1 SGHNT and CDR2 YENEEA. The CDR3 has 15 residues.

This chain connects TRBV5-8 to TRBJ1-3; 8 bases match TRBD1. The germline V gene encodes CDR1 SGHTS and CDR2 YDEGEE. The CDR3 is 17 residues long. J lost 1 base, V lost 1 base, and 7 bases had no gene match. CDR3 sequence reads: CASSLIQGVTSGNTIYF. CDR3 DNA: TGTGCCAGCAGCTTGATACAGGGGGTAACTTCTGGAAACACCATATATTTT.

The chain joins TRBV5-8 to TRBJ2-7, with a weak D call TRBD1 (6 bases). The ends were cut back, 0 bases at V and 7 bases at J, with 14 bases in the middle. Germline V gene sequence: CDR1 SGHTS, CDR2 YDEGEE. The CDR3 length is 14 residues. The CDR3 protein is CASSLERGSSEQYF. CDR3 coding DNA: TGTGCCAGCAGCTTGGAAAGGGGGTCTAGTGAGCAGTACTTC. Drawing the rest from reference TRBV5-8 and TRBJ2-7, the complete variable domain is EAGVTQSPTHLIKTRGQQATLRCSPISGHTSVYWYQQALGLGLQFLLWYDEGEERNRGNFPPRFSGRQFPNYSSELNVNALELEDSALYLCASSLERGSSEQYFGPGTRLTVT.

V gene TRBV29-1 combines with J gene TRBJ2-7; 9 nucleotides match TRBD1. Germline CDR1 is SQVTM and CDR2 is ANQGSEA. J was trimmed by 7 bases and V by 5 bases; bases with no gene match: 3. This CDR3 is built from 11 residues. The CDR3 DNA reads TGCAGCGTTAACAGGGGGCAGGAGCAGTACTTC. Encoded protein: CSVNRGQEQYF.

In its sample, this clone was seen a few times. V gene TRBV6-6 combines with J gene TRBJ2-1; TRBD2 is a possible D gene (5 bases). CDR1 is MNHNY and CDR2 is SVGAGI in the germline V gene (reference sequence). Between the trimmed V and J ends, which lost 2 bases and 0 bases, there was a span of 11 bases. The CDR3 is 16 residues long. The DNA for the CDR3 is TGTGCCAGCAGTTACGGAGGAAGCAGCTCCTACAATGAGCAGTTCTTC. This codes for CASSYGGSSSYNEQFF.

CDR3 coding DNA: TGCAGTGCTCGTGAGAATAGGGGGCGGGAGACCCAGTACTTC. Translating gives CSARENRGRETQYF. The V and J genes are TRBV20-1 and TRBJ2-5, with 7 bases aligning to TRBD1. With 5 bases clipped from V and 5 bases from J, the junction kept 11 bases outside the gene matches. The CDR3 totals 14 residues. Germline V gene lookup returns CDR1 DFQATT and CDR2 SNEGSKA (reference sequence).

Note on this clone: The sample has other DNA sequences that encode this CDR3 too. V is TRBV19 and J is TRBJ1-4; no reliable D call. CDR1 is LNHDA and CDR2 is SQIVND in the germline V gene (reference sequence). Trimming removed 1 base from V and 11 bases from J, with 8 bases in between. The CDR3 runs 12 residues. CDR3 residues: CASSIGGKKLFF. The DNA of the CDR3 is TGTGCCAGTAGTATAGGCGGAAAGAAACTGTTTTTT.

CDR3 in DNA: TGTGCCAGCAGTGAATTGGACGGGGGGGATTCACCCCTCCACTTT. This encodes CASSELDGGDSPLHF. The V call is TRBV2, the J call TRBJ1-6; perhaps TRBD1 as D (5 bases). Deletions cut 2 bases from V and 8 bases from J, with 13 bases between. Germline CDR1 reads SNHLY; CDR2 reads FYNNEI. The CDR3 runs to 15 residues.